One and the same sample provided the 10 T cell receptor beta chains below, sequenced in a study of blood T cell repertoires in COVID-19. Profiled with immunoSEQ multiplex PCR; TCRdb holds only in-frame clones, not every one. The sample holds some 220,000 clones, more than 65% seen once. Material for sequencing was peripheral blood. Source of these receptors: a man aged 50 to 59 with active or convalescent COVID-19.

The genes are TRBV15 and TRBJ1-6; D is unclear. Germline V gene lookup returns CDR1 LNHNV and CDR2 YYDKDF (reference sequence). The CDR3 consists of 13 residues. V lost 0 bases to trimming and J lost 7 bases, with 4 bases between them. CDR3 region: CATSRDRNSPLHF. The CDR3 bases are TGTGCCACCAGCAGAGACAGGAATTCACCCCTCCACTTT.

The chain employs TRBV7-3 and TRBJ2-6; D is perhaps TRBD2 (5 bases). The germline V gene encodes CDR1 SGHTA and CDR2 FQGTGA. The CDR3 runs to 16 residues. Trimming took off 5 bases at V and 2 bases at J, with 13 bases between the two ends. CDR3 loop: CASSPFYGAGANVLTF. The CDR3 DNA reads TGTGCCAGCAGCCCCTTCTACGGGGCTGGGGCCAACGTCCTGACTTTC.

The genes are TRBV28 and TRBJ2-3, with D unresolved. The CDR3 spans 15 residues. V dropped 3 bases and J dropped 2 bases, with 12 bases sitting between them. CDR1 and CDR2 (germline): MDHEN, SYDVKM. The CDR3 reads CASSFVWPPTDTQYF. CDR3 bases: TGTGCCAGCAGTTTTGTATGGCCTCCCACAGATACGCAGTATTTT.

This clone was seen a few times. This chain uses TRBV2 with TRBJ1-1; the D gene is possibly TRBD1 (5 bases). The V gene lost 6 bases and the J gene lost 1 base, with 6 bases spanning the gap. Per the germline V gene, CDR1 is SNHLY and CDR2 is FYNNEI. CDR3 size: 12 residues. The CDR3 spells CASRRGNTEAFF. The CDR3 nucleotides read TGTGCCAGCAGAAGGGGGAACACTGAAGCTTTCTTT.

This clone was counted once. This chain connects TRBV28 to TRBJ1-2; possibly TRBD1 for D (5 bases). The CDR3 is 16 amino acids. V dropped 2 bases and J dropped 4 bases, with 17 bases sitting between them. Per the germline V gene, CDR1 is MDHEN and CDR2 is SYDVKM. The CDR3 loop is CASSLPHLTELYGYTF. CDR3 bases: TGTGCCAGCAGTTTACCACATTTGACAGAGCTCTATGGCTACACCTTC.

This clone was found a few times. V usage is TRBV7-2 and J usage is TRBJ1-6; D uncertain. Germline CDR1 SGHTA, CDR2 FQGNSA. Trimming removed 1 base from V and 1 base from J, with 11 bases in between. The CDR3 has 17 amino acids. CDR3 protein: CASSLVSGRSYNSPLHF. The CDR3 DNA follows: TGTGCCAGCAGCTTAGTAAGCGGCAGGTCCTATAATTCACCCCTCCACTTT.

This chain connects TRBV11-2 to TRBJ1-2; 9 bases are shared with TRBD1. V shed 3 bases, J shed 8 bases, and the junction held 4 bases outside the gene matches. The CDR3 is 13 residues long. The V gene's germline CDR1 is SGHAT and CDR2 FQNNGV. CDR3 in amino acids: CASSFTGGGGYTF. As DNA, the CDR3 is TGTGCCAGCAGCTTCACAGGGGGCGGCGGCTACACCTTC.

CDR3 in DNA: TGTGCCAGCAGCCAGGGGAACAGGGGGCCGAGGGGAAACACCATATATTTT. This translates into CASSQGNRGPRGNTIYF. The V and J genes are TRBV4-2 and TRBJ1-3, with TRBD1 matching over 9 bases. CDR1 is LGHNA and CDR2 is YNFKEQ in the germline V gene. This CDR3 region has 17 residues. V lost 3 bases, J lost 4 bases, and 10 bases stayed unmatched.

V usage is TRBV28 and J usage is TRBJ2-1; D is possibly TRBD2 (6 bases). The length of the CDR3 is 17 residues. Germline V gene lookup returns CDR1 MDHEN and CDR2 SYDVKM. With 6 bases removed from V and 2 bases from J, the gap between germline ends came to 20 bases. The CDR3, as DNA: TGTGCCAGCAGCCACCCGCGGAGGGGCGGTGCCTACAATGAGCAGTTCTTC. Its protein is CASSHPRRGGAYNEQFF. The complete variable domain, with remaining parts taken from reference TRBV28 and TRBJ2-1, reads DVKVTQSSRYLVKRTGEKVFLECVQDMDHENMFWYRQDPGLGLRLIYFSYDVKMKEKGDIPEGYSVSREKKERFSLILESASTNQTSMYLCASSHPRRGGAYNEQFFGPGTRLTVL.

This rearrangement joins TRBV5-1 to TRBJ2-1; 11 bases align to TRBD1. The CDR3 has 14 residues. V trimming: 4 bases; J trimming: 5 bases; junction bases outside the gene matches: 2. Germline V CDR1 and CDR2: SGHRS, YFSETQ. The CDR3 DNA is TGCGCCAGCAGCACGGGACAGGGGGACAATGAGCAGTTCTTC. Translating gives CASSTGQGDNEQFF.